This T cell receptor (beta chain) was sequenced for a study of identical twins' blood T cells. Germline CDR1 reads LGHDT; CDR2 reads YNNKEL (reference sequence). This CDR3 comprises 13 residues. This clonotype was picked up many times. The junction shows a germline mismatch at one end, possibly a read error. TCRdb re-called the 5' RACE reads with MiXCR, one entry per CDR3 protein. The sample gives 350,000 to 400,000 distinct CDR3 sequences, 25% to 35% of which show up once; about 6.1% is in the top ten. This receptor was identified in a woman between 18 and 55 years old in good health. The chain has TRBV3-1 and TRBJ1-1; D uncertain. The specimen was PBMCs. CDR3 sequence: CASSQEVNTEAFF. CDR3 DNA sequence: TGTGCCAGCAGTCAAGAGGTAAACACTGAAGCTTTCTTT. The whole variable domain, remainder taken from reference TRBV3-1 and TRBJ1-1, is DTAVSQTPKYLVTQMGNDKSIKCEQNLGHDTMYWYKQDSKKFLKIMFSYNNKELIINETVPNRFSPKSPDKAHLNLHINSLELGDSAVYFCASSQEVNTEAFFGQGTRLTVV.